This T cell receptor beta chain was captured in a study of CD8 T cells in ankylosing spondylitis. The CDR3 consists of 16 residues. In germline, CDR1 is ENHRY, CDR2 SYGVKD. V dropped 4 bases and J dropped 4 bases, with 20 bases sitting between them. This clonotype has a count of ten or more. Its target is unknown. Findings and limits, study-wide: Eight highly homologous variants made up a TCR beta motif, and this motif appeared characteristic of ankylosing spondylitis blood.

TCRdb re-called the 5' RACE reads through MiXCR, storing one row per CDR3 protein. The table has hundreds of thousands of distinct CDR3 sequences, 10% to 15% seen once. This chain links TRBV10-3 with TRBJ2-7; tentatively, D is TRBD1 (6 bases). Sequenced input: blood, either unsorted or a sorted T cell fraction (not recorded which). The TCR originated in a male donor with ankylosing spondylitis. CDR3 DNA: TGTGCCATCAGTGGAGGGGGTCCTGATGAGAGTTACGAGCAGTACTTC. Amino acid sequence: CAISGGGPDESYEQYF.